The following is a T cell receptor beta chain sequence with its context. The table lists this clonotype with many counts. Its antigen remains undetermined. No base quality values were provided; no much bigger clone lies one nucleotide off. The TCR beta CDR3 regions were amplified from the RNA transcripts. The first round of RT-PCR for the TCR CDR3 was performed with the HTBI primer set and the Qiagen OneStep RT-PCR kit. The libraries were constructed in a second round of multiplex PCR and then size-selected and purified. Libraries were sequenced paired-end with 100 bp reads on an Illumina HiSeq2000. In the paper's pipeline: SOAPnuke was used to process the raw data, removing reads that contained adapters or uncalled bases, had a mean Phred below 15, or lacked an exact match to the constant primer or identifier. High-quality paired reads were merged with COPE v1.2.5, and unique nucleotide sequences were defined as clonotypes. MiTCR v1.1 was used to align the clonotypes against IMGT TRBV, TRBD and TRBJ reference segments. Only V-J combinations with frequency above 0.0001, covering 99.2% of repertoires, were analysed. The TCS score was defined as F50 (clonal expansion) divided by E x V (chaos), with BLOSUM62-based TCRdist calculated between CDR3 peptides within each V-J. Welch's t-statistics and random forest reduced fewer than 550 V-J features to 10 to 15, which were used in a naive Bayes classifier (R e1071). TCRdb reanalyzed the raw reads on its own, using fastp at Q25 for trimming and MiXCR for clone calling, and kept in-frame beta chains. Each record represents a unique CDR3 protein, reported with the most common genes and DNA among its rows. TCRdb's processing, not the study's, gives the V and J calls here. The sample table lists some 300,000 distinct CDR3 sequences, roughly 17% of them with a count of one. The top ten hold around 34% of the sample.

Stable Graves' hyperthyroidism was defined as no progression to ophthalmopathy during 18 months of follow-up. Hyperthyroidism patients were newly diagnosed, had a disease duration of under 2 months, and were aged 18 to 65 years. Any patient with an uncontrolled infection, another autoimmune disease, pregnancy or lactation was excluded. Diagnoses were based on clinical symptoms, serum thyroxine and TRAb, thyroid ultrasound and orbital computed tomography. Ficoll-Paque density gradient centrifugation was used to isolate PBMCs from about 10 ml of fresh peripheral blood. Trizol reagent was used to extract total RNA, and RNA quality was then checked on an Agilent 2100 Bioanalyzer. This specimen comes from a study of T cells in Graves' hyperthyroidism and ophthalmopathy (dated by TCRdb to about 2019). Concerning the study at large: Peripheral blood samples were taken at the time of initial diagnosis, prior to any treatment. To identify TCR V-J signatures that set the groups apart, the researchers used a discovery cohort of 90 to 100 patients, made up of 43 with Graves' ophthalmopathy and some 60 with stable Graves' hyperthyroidism. An independent validation cohort of 18 to 20 hyperthyroidism patients and 17 patients who later progressed to ophthalmopathy tested prospective prediction of ophthalmopathy. The 80 to 100 discovery patients were randomly divided into training and test sets at a 7:3 ratio. The study also compared thyroid tissue and blood T-cell repertoires from more than five Graves' hyperthyroidism patients. Once sampling was done, hyperthyroidism patients were given methimazole at a starting dose of 30 mg daily, whereas ophthalmopathy patients were given high-dose intravenous methylprednisolone. According to the paper, TCR Vbeta CDR3 sequencing was carried out on some 140 peripheral blood samples, which came from fewer than 50 ophthalmopathy, approximately 72 hyperthyroidism and approximately 17 progressor patients. Here is what the overall study found, with its caveats: Blood samples also contained most of the expanded thyroid clonotypes (frequency above 0.001), which suggests that blood repertoires may reflect thyroid immune responses. In validation, the model predicted progression to ophthalmopathy a median of around six months before onset, with roughly 70% sensitivity and almost 75% specificity. A 13 V-J signature model separated ophthalmopathy from stable hyperthyroidism, with approximately 87% sensitivity and 81% to 83% specificity in cross-validation and 80%/75% in testing. Sample size was not statistically predetermined, and investigators were not blinded to group allocation.

Sequenced material: blood. The receptor was isolated from a man aged 30-40 years with Graves' hyperthyroidism.

The CDR3 here reads CASSWENQPQHF. The nucleotide sequence is TGTGCCAGCAGTTGGGAGAATCAGCCCCAGCATTTT. The chain is encoded by TRBV6-2 or TRBV6-3 joined to TRBJ1-5; the D gene lacks a confident call. From a lookup of the germline V gene, CDR1 and CDR2 are MNHEY and SVGEGT. The V end loses 4 bases and the J end loses 4 bases, and a stretch of 5 bases separates them. The CDR3 measures 12 amino acids from cysteine to phenylalanine. The entry retains the CDR3 DNA only, 36 bases that are in frame from base 1.